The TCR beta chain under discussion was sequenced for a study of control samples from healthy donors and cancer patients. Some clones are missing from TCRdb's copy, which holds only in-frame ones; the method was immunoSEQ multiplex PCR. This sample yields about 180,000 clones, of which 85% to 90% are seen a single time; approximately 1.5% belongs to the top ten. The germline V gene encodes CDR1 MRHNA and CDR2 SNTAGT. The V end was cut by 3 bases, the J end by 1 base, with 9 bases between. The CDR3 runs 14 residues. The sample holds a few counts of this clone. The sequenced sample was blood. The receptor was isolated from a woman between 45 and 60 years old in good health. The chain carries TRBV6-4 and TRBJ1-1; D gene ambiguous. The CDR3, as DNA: TGTGCCAGCAGTGAGAAGGCAGAGAACACTGAAGCTTTCTTT. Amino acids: CASSEKAENTEAFF.